A few counts support the clone carrying this T cell receptor (beta chain). This record comes from a study of shared clonotypes between healthy human individuals. Using immunoSEQ multiplex PCR, the repertoire was profiled, and TCRdb retains in-frame clones only, with some absent. Found here are over 950,000 clones, around three quarters of them singletons; the top ten hold 0.89%. The CDR3 sequence is 21 residues long. The trim removed 1 base at V and 4 bases at J, leaving 17 bases unmatched. Sequencing used memory CD4+ T cells from PBMCs. Subset reported: CD45RA-negative fraction. The TCR was taken from a young man in good health. Some clones in this sample may be carry-over from other donors' samples. The chain joins TRBV5-3 to TRBJ2-2, with 12 bases fitting TRBD2. TRBV5-3 falls under the ORF class, with uncertain function. The CDR3 protein is CARSLHGRGSLAGGGTGELFF. In DNA, the CDR3 is TGTGCCAGAAGCTTGCATGGGAGAGGCTCACTAGCGGGAGGAGGCACCGGGGAGCTGTTTTTT.